The text below deals with one TCR beta chain. Its antigen is not identified. This specimen comes from a study of siplizumab effects on memory and regulatory T cells. The study, taken as a whole, reports: Just a small share of alloreactive clones was traced back to unstimulated subsets. The naive T cell population seemed more diverse than memory cells and seemed a major contributor to the alloresponse.

The CDR3 has 13 amino acids. Looked up from germline, CDR1 is MNHEY and CDR2 is SVGAGI. Trimming stripped 8 bases from V and 4 bases from J, with 14 bases between. Sequencing used immunoSEQ multiplex PCR; TCRdb keeps in-frame clones, though not all of them. The sample includes around 86,000 clones, 85% to 95% seen only once; the top ten take roughly 0.3%. Sequencing was performed on non-Treg CD4+ T cells sorted from blood. The receptor comes from a human donor in good health. V and J are TRBV6-5 and TRBJ1-2; D is uncertain. The CDR3 sequence is CASGIAISYGYTF. The DNA of the CDR3 is TGTGCCAGCGGGATAGCGATTAGCTATGGCTACACCTTC.